This T cell receptor beta chain appears in the sequencing data of a study of cytomegalovirus exposure and HLA in healthy donors. This clone has a handful of counts. The antigen is unknown. Notes on the study in general: The study reported that TCR beta sequences accurately predicted HLA-A and HLA-B alleles in most subjects. Researchers catalogued under 200 TCR beta chains as cytomegalovirus-associated. A later analysis, which compared TCR beta chains of equal frequency, found the HLA-associated ones more clonally expanded.

Donors were nominally healthy when sampled, though unrecorded immune exposures were likely. This PCR relied on a set of 60 Vbeta primers and 13 Jbeta primers. TCRdb's table, derived via immunoSEQ multiplex PCR, lists solely in-frame clones and lacks some. The table includes a few hundred thousand clones, 80% detected once. Input material: PBMCs. The sequence derives from a girl aged 2-15 years in good health and CMV-seronegative.

CDR3 sequence (DNA): TGTGCCAGCAGACGACGGGGACAGGCATCGGACACTGAAGCTTTCTTT. As protein: CASRRRGQASDTEAFF. V gene TRBV28 combines with J gene TRBJ1-1, with 8 bases matching TRBD1. Per germline, CDR1 MDHEN and CDR2 SYDVKM. The V segment lost 6 bases and the J segment 3 bases; nucleotides outside the gene matches: 12. The CDR3 is 16 amino acids.